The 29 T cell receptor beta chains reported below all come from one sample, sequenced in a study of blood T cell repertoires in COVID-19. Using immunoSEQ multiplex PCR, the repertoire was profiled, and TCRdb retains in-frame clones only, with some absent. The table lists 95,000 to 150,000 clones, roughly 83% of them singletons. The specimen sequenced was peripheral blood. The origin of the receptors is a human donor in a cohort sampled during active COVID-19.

The CDR3, as DNA: TGTGCCAGCAGTGTCTCGGGAGGGACGGTGGCTTTCTTT. Amino acid sequence: CASSVSGGTVAFF. V usage is TRBV6-4 and J usage is TRBJ1-1; D is perhaps TRBD1 (5 bases). Germline CDR1 and CDR2: MRHNA and SNTAGT. The CDR3 contains 13 residues. V lost 4 bases, J lost 11 bases, and 17 bases lay in between.

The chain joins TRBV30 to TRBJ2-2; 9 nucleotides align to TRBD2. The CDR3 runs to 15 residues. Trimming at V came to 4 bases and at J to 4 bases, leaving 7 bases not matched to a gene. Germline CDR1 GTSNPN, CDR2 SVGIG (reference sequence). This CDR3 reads CAWIPGTSFTGELFF. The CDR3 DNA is TGTGCCTGGATTCCGGGGACTAGCTTCACCGGGGAGCTGTTTTTT. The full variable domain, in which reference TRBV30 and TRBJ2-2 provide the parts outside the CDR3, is SQTIHQWPATLVQPVGSPLSLECTVEGTSNPNLYWYRQAAGRGLQLLFYSVGIGQISSEVPQNLSASRPQDRQFILSSKKLLLSDSGFYLCAWIPGTSFTGELFFGEGSRLTVL.

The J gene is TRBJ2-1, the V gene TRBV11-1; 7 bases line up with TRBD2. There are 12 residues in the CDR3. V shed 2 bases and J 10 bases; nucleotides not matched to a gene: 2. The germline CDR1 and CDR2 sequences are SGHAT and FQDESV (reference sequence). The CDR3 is CASSLTSVEQFF. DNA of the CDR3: TGTGCCAGCAGCTTAACTAGCGTGGAGCAGTTCTTC.

The CDR3 is CASSPLQMETQYF. The CDR3 nucleotides are TGTGCCAGCTCACCCTTGCAGATGGAGACCCAGTACTTC. The chain is built from TRBV18 and TRBJ2-5; the D is unclear. The germline gives CDR1 KGHSH, CDR2 LQKENI. The CDR3 is made up of 13 amino acids. The V and J ends lost 3 bases and 5 bases respectively, with 10 bases between them.

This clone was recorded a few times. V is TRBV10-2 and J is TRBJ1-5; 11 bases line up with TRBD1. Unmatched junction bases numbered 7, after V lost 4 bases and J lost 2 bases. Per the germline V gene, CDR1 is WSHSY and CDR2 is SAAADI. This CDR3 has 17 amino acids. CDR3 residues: CASSAGQGAGGNQPQHF. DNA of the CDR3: TGCGCCAGCAGTGCTGGACAGGGGGCCGGGGGCAATCAGCCCCAGCATTTT.

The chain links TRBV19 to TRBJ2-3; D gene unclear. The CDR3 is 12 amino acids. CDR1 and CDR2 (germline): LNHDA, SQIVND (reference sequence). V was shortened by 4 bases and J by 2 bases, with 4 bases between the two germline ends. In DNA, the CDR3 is TGTGCCAGTAGTAAACACACAGATACGCAGTATTTT. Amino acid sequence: CASSKHTDTQYF.

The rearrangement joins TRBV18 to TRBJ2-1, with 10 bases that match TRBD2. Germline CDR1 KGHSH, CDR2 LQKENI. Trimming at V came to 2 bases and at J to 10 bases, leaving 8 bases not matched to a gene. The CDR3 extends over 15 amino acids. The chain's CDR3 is CASSPFPSGSYEQFF. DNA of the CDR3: TGTGCCAGCTCACCATTTCCTAGCGGGAGTTACGAGCAGTTCTTC.

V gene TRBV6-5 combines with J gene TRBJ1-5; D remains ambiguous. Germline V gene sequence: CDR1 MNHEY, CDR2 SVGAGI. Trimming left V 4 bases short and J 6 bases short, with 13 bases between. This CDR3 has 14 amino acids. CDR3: CASSSRAAGQPQHF. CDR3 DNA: TGTGCCAGCAGTTCTCGTGCAGCGGGTCAGCCCCAGCATTTT.

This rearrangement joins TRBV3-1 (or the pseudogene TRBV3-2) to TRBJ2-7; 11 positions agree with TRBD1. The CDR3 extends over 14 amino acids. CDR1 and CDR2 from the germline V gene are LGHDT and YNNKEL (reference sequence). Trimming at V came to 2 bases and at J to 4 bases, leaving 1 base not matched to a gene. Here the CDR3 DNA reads TGTGCCAGCAGCCAACGGGACAGGGGGTACGAGCAGTACTTC. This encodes CASSQRDRGYEQYF.

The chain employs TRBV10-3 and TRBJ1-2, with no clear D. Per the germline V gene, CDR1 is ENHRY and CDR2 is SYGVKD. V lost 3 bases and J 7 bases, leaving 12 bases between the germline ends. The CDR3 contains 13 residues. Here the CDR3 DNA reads TGTGCCATCAGTGAATCCGGGATGGGTGGCTACACCTTC. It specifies CAISESGMGGYTF.

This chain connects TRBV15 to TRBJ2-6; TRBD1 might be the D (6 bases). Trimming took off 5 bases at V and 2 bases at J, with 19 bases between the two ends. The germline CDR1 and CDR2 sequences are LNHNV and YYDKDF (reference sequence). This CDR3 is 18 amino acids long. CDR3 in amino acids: CATSGPRGARPGANVLTF. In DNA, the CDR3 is TGTGCCACCAGCGGCCCCAGGGGCGCTCGCCCTGGGGCCAACGTCCTGACTTTC.

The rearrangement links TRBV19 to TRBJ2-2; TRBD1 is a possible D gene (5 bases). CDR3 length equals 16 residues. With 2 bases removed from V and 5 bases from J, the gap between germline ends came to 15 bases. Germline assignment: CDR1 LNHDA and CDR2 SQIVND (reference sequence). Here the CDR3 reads CASSISAGYRTGELFF. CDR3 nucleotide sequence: TGTGCCAGTAGTATATCGGCAGGGTACCGGACCGGGGAGCTGTTTTTT.

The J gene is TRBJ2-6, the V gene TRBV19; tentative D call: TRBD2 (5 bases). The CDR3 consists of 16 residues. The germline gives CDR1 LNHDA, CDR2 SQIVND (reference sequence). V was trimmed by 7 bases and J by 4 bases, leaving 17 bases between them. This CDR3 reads CASKIPGTSGANVLTF. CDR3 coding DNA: TGTGCCAGTAAAATTCCGGGAACCTCGGGGGCCAACGTCCTGACTTTC.

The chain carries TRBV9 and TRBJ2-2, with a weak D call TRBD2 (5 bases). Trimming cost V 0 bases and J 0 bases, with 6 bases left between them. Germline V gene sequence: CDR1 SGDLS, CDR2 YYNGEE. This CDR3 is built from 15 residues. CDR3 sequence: CASSVAGSNTGELFF. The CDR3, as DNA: TGTGCCAGCAGCGTAGCGGGATCGAACACCGGGGAGCTGTTTTTT. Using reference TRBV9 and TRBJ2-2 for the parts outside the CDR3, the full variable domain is DSGVTQTPKHLITATGQRVTLRCSPRSGDLSVYWYQQSLDQGLQFLIQYYNGEERAKGNILERFSAQQFPDLHSELNLSSLELGDSALYFCASSVAGSNTGELFFGEGSRLTVL.

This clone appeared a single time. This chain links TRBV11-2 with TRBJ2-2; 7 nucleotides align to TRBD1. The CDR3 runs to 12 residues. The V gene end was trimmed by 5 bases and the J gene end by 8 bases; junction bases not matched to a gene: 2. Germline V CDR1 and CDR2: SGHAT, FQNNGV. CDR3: CASSQGVGELFF. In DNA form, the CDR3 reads TGTGCCAGCAGCCAGGGGGTGGGGGAGCTGTTTTTT.

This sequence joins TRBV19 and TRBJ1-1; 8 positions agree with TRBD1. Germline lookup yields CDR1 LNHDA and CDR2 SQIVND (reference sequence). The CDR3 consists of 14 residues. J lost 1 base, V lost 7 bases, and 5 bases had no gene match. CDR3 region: CASTRQGWNTEAFF. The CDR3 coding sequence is TGTGCCAGTACCCGACAGGGGTGGAACACTGAAGCTTTCTTT.

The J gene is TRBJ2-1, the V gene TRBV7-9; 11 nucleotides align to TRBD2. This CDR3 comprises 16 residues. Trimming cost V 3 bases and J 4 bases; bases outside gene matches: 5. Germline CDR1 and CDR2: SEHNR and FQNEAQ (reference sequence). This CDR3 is CASSFPSGRRYNEQFF. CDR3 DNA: TGTGCCAGCAGCTTCCCTAGCGGGAGGAGGTACAATGAGCAGTTCTTC. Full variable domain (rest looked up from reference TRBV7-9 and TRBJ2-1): DTGVSQNPRHKITKRGQNVTFRCDPISEHNRLYWYRQTLGQGPEFLTYFQNEAQLEKSRLLSDRFSAERPKGSFSTLEIQRTEQGDSAMYLCASSFPSGRRYNEQFFGPGTRLTVL.

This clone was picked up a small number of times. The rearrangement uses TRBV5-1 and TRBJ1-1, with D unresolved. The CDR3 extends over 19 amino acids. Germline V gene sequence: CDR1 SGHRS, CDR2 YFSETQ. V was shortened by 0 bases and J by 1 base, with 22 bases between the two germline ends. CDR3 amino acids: CASSLAVSRSSLANTEAFF. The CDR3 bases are TGCGCCAGCAGCTTGGCCGTCAGCAGGTCGTCATTGGCGAACACTGAAGCTTTCTTT.

CDR3 amino acids: CASSTSAGEQFF. DNA of the CDR3: TGTGCCAGCAGTACTAGCGCTGGTGAGCAGTTCTTC. This rearrangement joins TRBV12-3 or TRBV12-4 to TRBJ2-1, with 7 bases aligning to TRBD2. V dropped 5 bases and J dropped 9; count of bases not matched to a gene: 4. The CDR3 runs 12 residues.

CDR3 protein: CASRKTQGLTEAFF. CDR3 DNA: TGTGCCAGCAGAAAGACTCAGGGGCTCACTGAAGCTTTCTTT. The chain is built from TRBV7-2 and TRBJ1-1; tentatively, D is TRBD1 (6 bases). CDR3 length equals 14 residues. Deletions cut 6 bases from V and 4 bases from J, with 15 bases between. The germline gives CDR1 SGHTA, CDR2 FQGNSA.

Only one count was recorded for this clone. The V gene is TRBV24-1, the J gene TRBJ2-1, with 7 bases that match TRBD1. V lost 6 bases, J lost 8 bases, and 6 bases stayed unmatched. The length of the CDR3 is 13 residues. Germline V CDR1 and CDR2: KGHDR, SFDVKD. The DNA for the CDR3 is TGTGCCACCAGTTCAACAGGGGCGGATGAGCAGTTCTTC. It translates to CATSSTGADEQFF.

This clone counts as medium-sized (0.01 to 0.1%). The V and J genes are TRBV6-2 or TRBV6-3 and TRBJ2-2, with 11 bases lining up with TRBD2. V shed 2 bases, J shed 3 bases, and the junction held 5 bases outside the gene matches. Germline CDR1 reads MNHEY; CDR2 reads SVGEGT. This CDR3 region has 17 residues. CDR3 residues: CASSYRLTSGDTGELFF. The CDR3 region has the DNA TGTGCCAGCAGTTACCGCCTGACTAGCGGGGACACCGGGGAGCTGTTTTTT.

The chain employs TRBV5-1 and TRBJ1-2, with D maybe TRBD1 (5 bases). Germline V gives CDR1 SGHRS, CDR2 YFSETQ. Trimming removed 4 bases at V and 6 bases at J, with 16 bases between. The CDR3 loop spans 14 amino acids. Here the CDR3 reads CASSPVGREDGYTF. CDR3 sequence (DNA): TGCGCCAGCAGCCCGGTCGGCAGGGAGGATGGCTACACCTTC.

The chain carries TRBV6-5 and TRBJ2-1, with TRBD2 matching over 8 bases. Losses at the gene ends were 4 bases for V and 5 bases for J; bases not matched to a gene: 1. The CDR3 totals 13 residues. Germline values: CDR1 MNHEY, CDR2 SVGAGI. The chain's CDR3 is CASSSLADNEQFF. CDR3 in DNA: TGTGCCAGCAGTTCACTAGCGGACAATGAGCAGTTCTTC.

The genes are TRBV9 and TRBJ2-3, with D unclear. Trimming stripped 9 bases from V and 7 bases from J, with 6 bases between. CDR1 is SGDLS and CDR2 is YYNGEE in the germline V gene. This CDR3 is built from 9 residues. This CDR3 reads CANIYTQYF. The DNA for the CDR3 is TGTGCCAACATATATACGCAGTATTTT.

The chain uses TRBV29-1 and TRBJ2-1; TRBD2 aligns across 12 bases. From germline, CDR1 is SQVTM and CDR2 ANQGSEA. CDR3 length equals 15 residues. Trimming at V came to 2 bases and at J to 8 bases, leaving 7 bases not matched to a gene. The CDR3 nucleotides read TGCAGCGTTGAACGCCAGACTAGCGGGAGATATGAGCAGTTCTTC. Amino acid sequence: CSVERQTSGRYEQFF.

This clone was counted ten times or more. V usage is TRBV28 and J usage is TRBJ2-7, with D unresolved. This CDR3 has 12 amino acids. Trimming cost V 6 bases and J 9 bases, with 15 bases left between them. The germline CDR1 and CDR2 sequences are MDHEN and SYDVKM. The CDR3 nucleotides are TGTGCCAGCAGCGTGACGAGACTTGGGCAGTACTTC. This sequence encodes CASSVTRLGQYF.

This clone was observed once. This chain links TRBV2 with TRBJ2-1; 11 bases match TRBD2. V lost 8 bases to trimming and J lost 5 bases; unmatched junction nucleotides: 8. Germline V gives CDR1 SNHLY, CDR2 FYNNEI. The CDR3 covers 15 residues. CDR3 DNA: TGTGCCAGCCGAATGGCGGGACTAGCGGACAATGAGCAGTTCTTC. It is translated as CASRMAGLADNEQFF.

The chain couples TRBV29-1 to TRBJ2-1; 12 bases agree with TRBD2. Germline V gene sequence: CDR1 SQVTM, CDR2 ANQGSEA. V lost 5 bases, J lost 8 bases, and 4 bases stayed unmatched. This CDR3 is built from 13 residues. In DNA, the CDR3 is TGCAGCGTTCGACTAGCGGGAGATTATGAGCAGTTCTTC. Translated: CSVRLAGDYEQFF.